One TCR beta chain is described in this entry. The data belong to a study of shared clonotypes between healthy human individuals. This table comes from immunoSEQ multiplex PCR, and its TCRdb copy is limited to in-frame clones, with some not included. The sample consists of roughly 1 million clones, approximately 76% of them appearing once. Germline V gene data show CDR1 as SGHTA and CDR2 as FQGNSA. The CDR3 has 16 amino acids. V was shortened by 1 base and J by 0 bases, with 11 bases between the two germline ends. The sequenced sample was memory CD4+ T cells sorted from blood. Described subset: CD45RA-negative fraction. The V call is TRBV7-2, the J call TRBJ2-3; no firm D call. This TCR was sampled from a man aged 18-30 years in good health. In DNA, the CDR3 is TGTGCCAGCAGCTTAGGCCGGATGCCTAGCACAGATACGCAGTATTTT. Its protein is CASSLGRMPSTDTQYF. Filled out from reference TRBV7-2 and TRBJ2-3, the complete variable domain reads GAGVSQSPSNKVTEKGKDVELRCDPISGHTALYWYRQSLGQGLEFLIYFQGNSAPDKSGLPSDRFSAERTGGSVSTLTIQRTQQEDSAVYLCASSLGRMPSTDTQYFGPGTRLTVL.